These 7 T cell receptor beta chains came from one sample sequenced in a study of cytomegalovirus exposure and HLA in healthy donors. The PCR was carried out with 60 Vbeta primers and 13 Jbeta primers. The data were produced by immunoSEQ multiplex PCR, yet TCRdb's version contains in-frame clones alone and is incomplete. The table shows about 110,000 clones, with around 86% occurring only once. The sequencing sample was made of PBMCs. The receptors stem from a man aged 35 to 55 in good health and CMV-seronegative.

The chain links TRBV19 to TRBJ1-2; TRBD1 aligns across 8 bases. Looked up from germline, CDR1 is LNHDA and CDR2 is SQIVND (reference sequence). The V gene end was trimmed by 5 bases and the J gene end by 2 bases; junction bases not matched to a gene: 4. The length of the CDR3 is 14 residues. CDR3 in DNA: TGTGCCAGTAGTTCCAGGGGGCAAAACTATGGCTACACCTTC. As protein: CASSSRGQNYGYTF. The full variable domain, in which reference TRBV19 and TRBJ1-2 provide the parts outside the CDR3, is DGGITQSPKYLFRKEGQNVTLSCEQNLNHDAMYWYRQDPGQGLRLIYYSQIVNDFQKGDIAEGYSVSREKKESFPLTVTSAQKNPTAFYLCASSSRGQNYGYTFGSGTRLTVV.

This clone was detected once. The chain employs TRBV30 and TRBJ1-3; 9 nucleotides align to TRBD1. The V and J ends lost 2 bases and 4 bases, in that order; junction bases with no gene match: 6. The germline CDR1 and CDR2 sequences are GTSNPN and SVGIG (reference sequence). This CDR3 has 15 amino acids. The CDR3 nucleotides read TGTGCCTGGAGTAGGGACAGGGACCGGGGAAACACCATATATTTT. Its translation is CAWSRDRDRGNTIYF.

This chain joins TRBV28 and TRBJ1-5; 9 nucleotides line up with TRBD1. From germline, CDR1 is MDHEN and CDR2 SYDVKM. Unmatched junction bases numbered 5, after V lost 5 bases and J lost 6 bases. The CDR3 has 14 residues. CDR3 amino acids: CASSRDRDGQPQHF. The CDR3 DNA is TGTGCCAGCAGTCGGGACAGGGATGGTCAGCCCCAGCATTTT.

The gene calls are TRBV15 and TRBJ2-7; 9 nucleotides align to TRBD1. The trim removed 1 base at V and 4 bases at J, leaving 5 bases unmatched. The CDR3 length is 15 residues. From germline, CDR1 is LNHNV and CDR2 YYDKDF (reference sequence). The CDR3 coding sequence is TGTGCCACCAGCAGAGGAACAGGGGGCGCGTACGAGCAGTACTTC. It encodes CATSRGTGGAYEQYF.

V and J are TRBV4-1 and TRBJ2-1; D call uncertain. CDR1 MGHRA and CDR2 YSYEKL come from the germline V gene. The CDR3 is 14 residues long. Trimming left V 3 bases short and J 0 bases short, with 6 bases between. CDR3 residues: CASSHLSSYNEQFF. CDR3 in DNA: TGCGCCAGCAGCCACCTAAGCTCCTACAATGAGCAGTTCTTC.

The chain is built from TRBV30 and TRBJ1-6; a weak D match, TRBD1 (5 bases). The CDR3 length is 14 residues. Germline V lookup: CDR1 GTSNPN, CDR2 SVGIG (reference sequence). The germline V and J ends were trimmed by 2 bases and 6 bases, with 11 bases remaining between them. The CDR3 nucleotides read TGTGCCTGGAGTCTCTCCCAGGGTAATTCACCCCTCCACTTT. Translation gives CAWSLSQGNSPLHF.

The CDR3, as DNA: TGTGCCAGCAGCGTGGGAGGTGCCGGGGAGCTGTTTTTT. Residues: CASSVGGAGELFF. V gene TRBV9 combines with J gene TRBJ2-2, with a possible D match to TRBD2 (6 bases). This CDR3 spans 13 amino acids. V lost 2 bases and J lost 6, with 8 bases in between. Germline-derived CDR1 and CDR2 are SGDLS and YYNGEE.